One and the same sample provided the 15 T cell receptor beta chains below, sequenced in a study of blood T cell repertoires in COVID-19. Some clones are missing from TCRdb's copy, which holds only in-frame ones; the method was immunoSEQ multiplex PCR. The sample consists of some 390,000 clones, 75% to 90% of them appearing once. Input material: PBMCs or T cells enriched from blood (not recorded which). The receptors come from a man aged 30 to 45 who had recovered from COVID-19.

As DNA, the CDR3 is TGTGCCAGCAGCCTCCTAGCGGGAGAACTGAATGAGCAGTTCTTC. Residues: CASSLLAGELNEQFF. This chain links TRBV7-9 with TRBJ2-1; 10 bases agree with TRBD2. Germline V gene lookup returns CDR1 SEHNR and CDR2 FQNEAQ (reference sequence). The CDR3 is 15 amino acids. V lost 5 bases and J lost 7; bases outside the gene matches: 8.

The V call is TRBV27, the J call TRBJ2-5; 10 bases map to TRBD1. CDR1 is MNHEY, CDR2 SMNVEV, per germline (reference sequence). The CDR3 totals 15 residues. Unmatched junction bases numbered 9, after V lost 5 bases and J lost 6 bases. In nucleotides, the CDR3 is TGTGCCAGCAGTCGGGCGGGACAGGGGTTACAGACCCAGTACTTC. It translates to CASSRAGQGLQTQYF.

The CDR3 loop reads CATSVGDRDYEQYF. CDR3 in DNA: TGTGCCACCAGTGTGGGGGACAGGGACTACGAGCAGTACTTC. The rearrangement uses TRBV24-1 and TRBJ2-7; 9 nucleotides agree with TRBD1. Trimming at V came to 5 bases and at J to 3 bases, leaving 4 bases not matched to a gene. CDR3 length: 14 residues. Germline V lookup: CDR1 KGHDR, CDR2 SFDVKD.

CDR3 DNA sequence: TGTGCCAGCACCAAATCAGAGGGAATTACCTACGAGCAGTACTTC. Translating gives CASTKSEGITYEQYF. The rearrangement links TRBV7-2 to TRBJ2-7, with a possible D match to TRBD2 (5 bases). The CDR3 has 15 residues. Germline V CDR1 and CDR2: SGHTA, FQGNSA. V was cut by 7 bases and J by 2 bases, with 18 bases left in between.

The chain couples TRBV5-6 to TRBJ2-7; D gene ambiguous. The V gene's germline CDR1 is SGHDT and CDR2 YYEEEE. The germline V and J ends were trimmed by 1 base and 2 bases, with 10 bases remaining between them. The CDR3 spans 14 residues. The CDR3: CASSLQVLPYEQYF. The CDR3 nucleotides read TGTGCCAGCAGCTTGCAGGTTCTTCCCTACGAGCAGTACTTC.

J is TRBJ1-4 and V is TRBV28; 7 positions match TRBD1. This CDR3 region has 16 residues. With 7 bases clipped from V and 0 bases from J, the junction kept 8 bases outside the gene matches. The germline CDR1 and CDR2 sequences are MDHEN and SYDVKM. Here the CDR3 reads CASTIGTAATNEKLFF. The CDR3 DNA sequence: TGTGCCAGCACCATTGGGACAGCTGCAACTAATGAAAAACTGTTTTTT.

This sequence joins TRBV7-3 and TRBJ2-7, with D possibly being TRBD2 (5 bases). Trimming cost V 5 bases and J 6 bases, with 11 bases left between them. Per germline, CDR1 SGHTA and CDR2 FQGTGA. This CDR3 has 12 residues. This CDR3 reads CASSPGGSEQYF. DNA of the CDR3: TGTGCCAGCAGCCCCGGAGGTTCCGAGCAGTACTTC.

This clone has only one observation. CDR3 coding DNA: TGTGCCAGCAGCCGGGACTTATACTCCTACGAGCAGTACTTC. Translating gives CASSRDLYSYEQYF. The chain has TRBV6-5 and TRBJ2-7, with D perhaps matching TRBD2 (6 bases). Germline V CDR1 and CDR2: MNHEY, SVGAGI. V was shortened by 6 bases and J by 0 bases, with 12 bases between the two germline ends. The CDR3 extends over 14 amino acids.

This chain joins TRBV24-1 and TRBJ2-7; 8 bases line up with TRBD1. Germline CDR1 KGHDR, CDR2 SFDVKD. This CDR3 has 15 residues. Trimming cost V 3 bases and J 0 bases; bases outside gene matches: 3. CDR3 DNA: TGTGCCACCAGTGATACCGGGACAGGCTCCTACGAGCAGTACTTC. Its protein product is CATSDTGTGSYEQYF.

The chain has TRBV9 and TRBJ2-1; TRBD2 matches 7 bases. With V trimmed by 7 bases and J by 7 bases, 8 bases remained unmatched. Germline V gives CDR1 SGDLS, CDR2 YYNGEE. The CDR3 extends over 13 amino acids. CDR3 region: CASGWEGRNEQFF. Written as DNA, the CDR3 is TGTGCCAGCGGGTGGGAGGGCCGGAATGAGCAGTTCTTC. Combining the CDR3 with reference TRBV9 and TRBJ2-1 gives the whole variable domain DSGVTQTPKHLITATGQRVTLRCSPRSGDLSVYWYQQSLDQGLQFLIQYYNGEERAKGNILERFSAQQFPDLHSELNLSSLELGDSALYFCASGWEGRNEQFFGPGTRLTVL.

This clone has a handful of counts. V and J are TRBV7-9 and TRBJ2-3, with D possibly being TRBD2 (6 bases). The CDR3 is 17 residues long. Germline V gene lookup returns CDR1 SEHNR and CDR2 FQNEAQ (reference sequence). Trimming took off 4 bases at V and 0 bases at J, with 17 bases between the two ends. The CDR3 region is CASSSGVAVTSTDTQYF. DNA of the CDR3: TGTGCCAGCAGCTCGGGGGTAGCGGTTACTAGCACAGATACGCAGTATTTT.

The chain combines TRBV11-2 with TRBJ1-3, with D maybe TRBD1 (5 bases). V lost 5 bases and J 1 base, leaving 12 bases between the germline ends. This CDR3 spans 15 amino acids. Germline values: CDR1 SGHAT, CDR2 FQNNGV. The CDR3 DNA follows: TGTGCCAGCAGCGGCACTGGGACTTCTGGAAACACCATATATTTT. It yields the protein CASSGTGTSGNTIYF.

CDR3 in DNA: TGCGCCAGCAGCTTGGTAGTTTTGGAGAGTATGAACACTGAAGCTTTCTTT. Its protein is CASSLVVLESMNTEAFF. The chain uses TRBV5-1 and TRBJ1-1; D call uncertain. The CDR3 runs to 17 residues. Deletions cut 0 bases from V and 0 bases from J, with 15 bases between. The germline V gene has CDR1 SGHRS and CDR2 YFSETQ.

The rearrangement joins TRBV9 to TRBJ2-7; 7 positions match TRBD2. Per germline, CDR1 SGDLS and CDR2 YYNGEE. The CDR3 is 14 amino acids. V dropped 5 bases and J dropped 3; count of bases not matched to a gene: 8. The CDR3 region is CASSPGGTHYEQYF. The CDR3 bases are TGTGCCAGCAGTCCGGGGGGAACCCACTACGAGCAGTACTTC.

This rearrangement joins TRBV28 to TRBJ2-1, with D uncertain. Germline V lookup: CDR1 MDHEN, CDR2 SYDVKM. The CDR3 extends over 16 amino acids. The V end lost 1 base, the J end lost 0 bases, and 10 bases lay between the germline ends. CDR3: CASSLSAESSYNEQFF. In nucleotides, the CDR3 is TGTGCCAGCAGTTTATCGGCGGAGAGCTCCTACAATGAGCAGTTCTTC. Variable domain in full (rest from reference TRBV28 and TRBJ2-1): DVKVTQSSRYLVKRTGEKVFLECVQDMDHENMFWYRQDPGLGLRLIYFSYDVKMKEKGDIPEGYSVSREKKERFSLILESASTNQTSMYLCASSLSAESSYNEQFFGPGTRLTVL.